Listed below are T cell receptor beta chains from one sample, sequenced in a study of CD8+ T cells in alopecia areata. Assay: immunoSEQ multiplex PCR; the TCRdb copy retains only in-frame clones and omits some. The sample has about 90,000 clones; 44% are singletons. The sequencing used CD8+ T cells sorted from blood, collected at week 24, from a patient treated with tofacitinib. Source of these receptors: a human donor with alopecia areata. The CDR3 runs from the conserved cysteine through the conserved F or W. Each record gives: CDR3 length, clone size, J gene, D gene, V gene, CDR3 DNA, CDR3 protein. The D gene is left open where the match is weak. The listing skips clone size in some rows; elsewhere it reads once, few, many or a size class.

len: 13
abundance: .
j_gene: TRBJ2-2
d_gene: TRBD2
v_gene: TRBV5-1
CDR3nt: TGCGCCAGCAGGGAGCGGGAAACCGGGGAGCTGTTTTTT
CDR3aa: CASRERETGELFF

len: 15
abundance: .
j_gene: TRBJ2-2
d_gene: TRBD1
v_gene: TRBV19
CDR3nt: TGTGCCAGTAGTAACAGGGGGCGCAGCGCCGGGGAGCTGTTTTTT
CDR3aa: CASSNRGRSAGELFF

len: 17
abundance: few
j_gene: TRBJ2-1
d_gene: TRBD1
v_gene: TRBV2
CDR3nt: TGTGCCAGCAGATATCCCTACAGGGGGCTCGGGGGCAATGAGCAGTTCTTC
CDR3aa: CASRYPYRGLGGNEQFF

len: 14
abundance: few
j_gene: TRBJ2-7
d_gene: TRBD2
v_gene: TRBV29-1
CDR3nt: TGCAGCGTTGAGGAGCGGGAGGGCCCCTACGAGCAGTACTTC
CDR3aa: CSVEEREGPYEQYF

len: 16
abundance: few
j_gene: TRBJ2-3
d_gene: .
v_gene: TRBV7-9
CDR3nt: TGTGCCAGCAGCCCCAGTGGGCCGGACCCCACAGATACGCAGTATTTT
CDR3aa: CASSPSGPDPTDTQYF

len: 16
abundance: .
j_gene: TRBJ2-3
d_gene: TRBD2
v_gene: TRBV7-6
CDR3nt: TGTGCCAGCAGCCAGGAGGCGGGAGAAGGGTTCTATACGCAGTATTTT
CDR3aa: CASSQEAGEGFYTQYF

len: 14
abundance: .
j_gene: TRBJ2-4
d_gene: .
v_gene: TRBV29-1
CDR3nt: TGCAGCGTTAAGACAGGGAGGGGGCAAAACATTCAGTACTTC
CDR3aa: CSVKTGRGQNIQYF

len: 16
abundance: few
j_gene: TRBJ2-7
d_gene: .
v_gene: TRBV6-5
CDR3nt: TGTGCCAGCAGTTATCATACCTCCGGGGGTGGCTACGAGCAGTACTTC
CDR3aa: CASSYHTSGGGYEQYF

len: 15
abundance: .
j_gene: TRBJ2-7
d_gene: TRBD1
v_gene: TRBV5-1
CDR3nt: TGCGCCAGCAGCATCCAGACAGGGTCAAGCTACGAGCAGTACTTC
CDR3aa: CASSIQTGSSYEQYF

len: 13
abundance: .
j_gene: TRBJ2-7
d_gene: .
v_gene: TRBV29-1
CDR3nt: TGCAGCGTTGGGTCAGACTCCTCCTACGAGCAGTACTTC
CDR3aa: CSVGSDSSYEQYF

len: 14
abundance: .
j_gene: TRBJ2-3
d_gene: .
v_gene: TRBV6-6
CDR3nt: TGTGCCAGCAGTTACGGCCAGGGCACAGATACGCAGTATTTT
CDR3aa: CASSYGQGTDTQYF

len: 16
abundance: .
j_gene: TRBJ2-6
d_gene: .
v_gene: TRBV9
CDR3nt: TGTGCCAGCAGCTTTTCGAGGGTAGCTGGGGCCAACGTCCTGACTTTC
CDR3aa: CASSFSRVAGANVLTF

len: 16
abundance: .
j_gene: TRBJ2-1
d_gene: .
v_gene: TRBV6-1
CDR3nt: TGTGCCAGCAGTGAAGGACCGGGAGCCTCCTACAATGAGCAGTTCTTC
CDR3aa: CASSEGPGASYNEQFF

len: 16
abundance: .
j_gene: TRBJ2-7
d_gene: .
v_gene: TRBV9
CDR3nt: TGTGCCAGCAGCCTCAAGGTCGCGGATAGCTCCTACGAGCAGTACTTC
CDR3aa: CASSLKVADSSYEQYF

len: 14
abundance: .
j_gene: TRBJ2-7
d_gene: .
v_gene: TRBV7-9
CDR3nt: TGTGCCAGCAGCTCTCCTTATTCTTCCTACGAGCAGTACTTC
CDR3aa: CASSSPYSSYEQYF

len: 12
abundance: few
j_gene: TRBJ2-5
d_gene: .
v_gene: TRBV30
CDR3nt: TGTGCCTGGGGGTCGGGCGGGGAGACCCAGTACTTC
CDR3aa: CAWGSGGETQYF

len: 13
abundance: .
j_gene: TRBJ1-2
d_gene: .
v_gene: TRBV2
CDR3nt: TGTGCCAGCAGCGGAAACGGAAACTATGGCTACACCTTC
CDR3aa: CASSGNGNYGYTF

len: 12
abundance: .
j_gene: TRBJ2-7
d_gene: .
v_gene: TRBV12-5
CDR3nt: TGTGCTAGTGGTACCGGATGGCACGAGCAGTACTTC
CDR3aa: CASGTGWHEQYF

len: 13
abundance: few
j_gene: TRBJ2-7
d_gene: .
v_gene: TRBV29-1
CDR3nt: TGCAGCGTGGAAACAGGGACCCCTTACGAGCAGTACTTC
CDR3aa: CSVETGTPYEQYF

len: 14
abundance: .
j_gene: TRBJ2-2
d_gene: .
v_gene: TRBV27
CDR3nt: TGTGCCAGCACCTGGACAGTAAACACCGGGGAGCTGTTTTTT
CDR3aa: CASTWTVNTGELFF

len: 16
abundance: .
j_gene: TRBJ1-4
d_gene: TRBD1
v_gene: TRBV9
CDR3nt: TGTGCCAGCAGCCCACGCGCGACAGGGGCTAATGAAAAACTGTTTTTT
CDR3aa: CASSPRATGANEKLFF

len: 15
abundance: .
j_gene: TRBJ2-7
d_gene: TRBD2
v_gene: TRBV30
CDR3nt: TGTGCCTGGAGTAGGACTAGCGGGAGGAGGCACGAGCAGTACTTC
CDR3aa: CAWSRTSGRRHEQYF

len: 13
abundance: .
j_gene: TRBJ1-1
d_gene: .
v_gene: TRBV30
CDR3nt: TGTGCCTGGATTCGGGGGGTGATCTATGAAGCTTTCTTT
CDR3aa: CAWIRGVIYEAFF

len: 16
abundance: .
j_gene: TRBJ2-7
d_gene: TRBD2
v_gene: TRBV9
CDR3nt: TGTGCCAGCAGCCATTCCTTAGCGGGAGGCCCCCTCGAGCAGTACTTC
CDR3aa: CASSHSLAGGPLEQYF

len: 17
abundance: few
j_gene: TRBJ2-1
d_gene: TRBD1
v_gene: TRBV29-1
CDR3nt: TGCAGCGTTGAAGATCGAACGGGACAGGTCATCTACAATGAGCAGTTCTTC
CDR3aa: CSVEDRTGQVIYNEQFF

len: 13
abundance: .
j_gene: TRBJ2-7
d_gene: .
v_gene: TRBV29-1
CDR3nt: TGCAGCGTTGAAAGTGTCAACTCCTACGAGCAGTACTTC
CDR3aa: CSVESVNSYEQYF

len: 15
abundance: .
j_gene: TRBJ2-1
d_gene: .
v_gene: TRBV7-2
CDR3nt: TGTGCCAGCAGTAGTAGGAAAAGCTCCTACAATGAGCAGTTCTTC
CDR3aa: CASSSRKSSYNEQFF

len: 14
abundance: few
j_gene: TRBJ2-1
d_gene: TRBD2
v_gene: TRBV2
CDR3nt: TGTGCCAGCATGGGATTAGCGGGACGGAATGAGCAGTTCTTC
CDR3aa: CASMGLAGRNEQFF

len: 16
abundance: .
j_gene: TRBJ2-2
d_gene: TRBD1
v_gene: TRBV7-9
CDR3nt: TGTGCCAGCAGCTCCCGACAGGGTTTAGGCACCGGGGAGCTGTTTTTT
CDR3aa: CASSSRQGLGTGELFF

len: 13
abundance: few
j_gene: TRBJ2-3
d_gene: .
v_gene: TRBV27
CDR3nt: TGTGCTTCTGGGGTAGCTTCGGGAGATACGCAGTATTTT
CDR3aa: CASGVASGDTQYF

len: 14
abundance: .
j_gene: TRBJ2-7
d_gene: TRBD1
v_gene: TRBV7-2
CDR3nt: TGTGCCAGCAGCTCACCGGGACAGAGCTACGAGCAGTACTTC
CDR3aa: CASSSPGQSYEQYF

len: 11
abundance: .
j_gene: TRBJ2-7
d_gene: .
v_gene: TRBV29-1
CDR3nt: TGCAGCGTTGAAGTTGACGAAGAGCAGTACTTC
CDR3aa: CSVEVDEEQYF

len: 15
abundance: few
j_gene: TRBJ2-7
d_gene: TRBD1
v_gene: TRBV9
CDR3nt: TGTGCCAGCAGCGTAGCCGGGACAGGGGCTAACGAGCAGTACTTC
CDR3aa: CASSVAGTGANEQYF

len: 14
abundance: .
j_gene: TRBJ1-1
d_gene: .
v_gene: TRBV4-3
CDR3nt: TGCGCCAGCAGCCAAGGGACAGAGGGGACTGAAGCTTTCTTT
CDR3aa: CASSQGTEGTEAFF

len: 13
abundance: .
j_gene: TRBJ2-7
d_gene: .
v_gene: TRBV19
CDR3nt: TGTGCCAGTAGTATAGGGGGGCGCAACGAGCAGTACTTC
CDR3aa: CASSIGGRNEQYF

len: 14
abundance: .
j_gene: TRBJ2-7
d_gene: TRBD1
v_gene: TRBV18
CDR3nt: TGTGCCAGCTCATCGCCGGGACAGGGATACGAGCAGTACTTC
CDR3aa: CASSSPGQGYEQYF

len: 13
abundance: few
j_gene: TRBJ2-7
d_gene: .
v_gene: TRBV27
CDR3nt: TGTGCCAGCAGTTACGGGTCGGGGTCCGAGCAGTACTTC
CDR3aa: CASSYGSGSEQYF

len: 13
abundance: .
j_gene: TRBJ1-2
d_gene: .
v_gene: TRBV4-1
CDR3nt: TGCGCCAGCAGCCAAGCTCGGGGGTATGGCTACACCTTC
CDR3aa: CASSQARGYGYTF

len: 15
abundance: few
j_gene: TRBJ2-3
d_gene: .
v_gene: TRBV7-9
CDR3nt: TGTGCCAGCAGCGCGGGACAGACTAGCACAGATACGCAGTATTTT
CDR3aa: CASSAGQTSTDTQYF

len: 14
abundance: .
j_gene: TRBJ2-3
d_gene: .
v_gene: TRBV7-9
CDR3nt: TGTGCCAGCAGCTTCGGGGGACGCACAGATACGCAGTATTTT
CDR3aa: CASSFGGRTDTQYF